This TCR beta chain was retrieved from a study of blood T cell repertoires in COVID-19. About the study: PBMCs, B-cell-depleted T cells, or T cells were the source of the cDNA or gDNA that made up the material.

The CDR3 length is 14 residues. CDR1 is SGHKS, CDR2 YYEKEE, per germline (reference sequence). V lost 0 bases to trimming and J lost 3 bases, with 9 bases between them. TCRdb's copy holds only in-frame clones and misses some; the assay was immunoSEQ multiplex PCR. The sample consists of 200,000 to 250,000 clones, less than 85% of them appearing once. This receptor was taken from an elderly woman with acute or convalescent COVID-19. The sequenced sample was peripheral blood. V and J are TRBV5-5 and TRBJ1-1, with TRBD1 as a possible D gene (6 bases). CDR3 DNA: TGTGCCAGCAGCTTGGACAGGGCCGACACTGAAGCTTTCTTT. Translating gives CASSLDRADTEAFF. Based on the CDR3 plus reference TRBV5-5 and TRBJ1-1, the full variable domain is DAGVTQSPTHLIKTRGQQVTLRCSPISGHKSVSWYQQVLGQGPQFIFQYYEKEERGRGNFPDRFSARQFPNYSSELNVNALLLGDSALYLCASSLDRADTEAFFGQGTRLTVV.